This T cell receptor beta chain is drawn from a study of glioma-infiltrating T cells. TCR alpha and beta CDR3 regions were amplified from RNA using iRepertoire nested multiplex PCR. TCRdb re-called the multiplex PCR reads through MiXCR, storing one row per CDR3 protein. This sample carries 84,000 or so distinct CDR3 sequences, about 25% of them seen once, and the ten largest clones take approximately 7%. V lost 6 bases and J 2 bases, leaving 20 bases between the germline ends. The germline V gene encodes CDR1 DFQATT and CDR2 SNEGSKA (reference sequence). CDR3 length equals 15 residues. In its sample, this clonotype was seen many times.

The sequence derives from a human donor with low-grade glioma or glioblastoma, undergoing nonglioma brain surgery, or in good health (not recorded which). Sequencing was done on a sample of glioma tissue, nonneoplastic brain tissue, or PBMCs (not recorded which). The chain carries TRBV20-1 and TRBJ2-7, with no clear D. CDR3 loop: CSAYARGGAAYEQYF. CDR3 coding DNA: TGCAGTGCCTATGCCCGTGGTGGCGCCGCCTACGAGCAGTACTTC.